These T cell receptor beta chains were read from a single sample in a study of control samples from healthy donors and cancer patients. Clones were sequenced by immunoSEQ multiplex PCR, and TCRdb holds only the in-frame ones, with some missing. Seen here are about 50,000 clones, 85% to 90% observed once, and the top ten hold roughly 42%. The sample comprised PBMCs. The source of these receptors is a man aged 50 or older with head and neck cancer. The conserved cysteine and the conserved F or W are not part of the CDR3 here. Where a row states a size, it is once, few, many or the class of an expanded clone; other rows omit it.

>TRBV28|.|TRBJ2-7
ASRPSAVPSYEQY
>TRBV5-4|.|TRBJ2-5
ASSFEDRGLETQY
>TRBV5-8|.|TRBJ1-5
ASSGGQGGNQPQH
>TRBV5-6|once|TRBJ2-3
ASSRSGATDTQY
>TRBV19|once|TRBJ1-6
ASAGYDSPLH
>TRBV7-8|few|TRBJ2-5
ASSPKETQY
>TRBV7-3|.|TRBJ1-2
ASSFSRVIYGYT
>TRBV6-4|.|TRBJ2-1
ASSTLAGERGYNEQF
>TRBV21-1|.|TRBJ2-7
ASSPEGGLSYEQY
>TRBV2|.|TRBJ2-5
ASSDATGVRETQY
>TRBV5-4|.|TRBJ2-1
ASSWNLKRRF
>TRBV28|.|TRBJ1-6
ASSTSRNSPLH
>TRBV6-1|.|TRBJ2-3
ASSEYGPGRDTQY
>TRBV15|.|TRBJ2-2
ATSRLADTGELF
>TRBV7-2|.|TRBJ2-7
ASSLLAGFSYEQY
>TRBV7-2|.|TRBJ2-1
ASSFFSGPYNEQF
>TRBV27|.|TRBJ1-2
ASSLGRGGRYGYT
>TRBV29-1|.|TRBJ2-1
SVGRPGFHNNEQF